The text below deals with one TCR beta chain. The antigen remains unidentified. Library preparation (for TCRbeta) was performed with unique molecular identifiers. TCRdb independently ran MiXCR on the PCR reads; one entry per CDR3 protein. This table holds under 400,000 distinct CDR3 sequences, approximately 23% found once. This record belongs to a study of T-cell reconstitution after alpha-beta-depleted transplantation in children. The study, taken as a whole, reports: Reportedly, only several hundred clones from non-depleted graft cells drove alpha-beta T-cell counts at about two months. Fresh T-cell production supplied most of the T-cell counts and diversity seen one year after transplant. Surviving recipient T cells and intrathymic progenitors accounted for some patients' high TCRbeta diversity at day 60.

The J segment lost 6 bases and the V segment lost 2 bases, leaving 4 bases of the junction unmatched. The germline CDR1 and CDR2 sequences are MGHRA and YSYEKL. This CDR3 contains 13 residues. The TCR was taken from a male patient aged 10 to 17 who had a stem cell transplant for acute lymphoblastic leukemia, so the T cells may come from the graft donor. Sequenced here: PBMCs, mostly from graft donor cells, sampled 180 days after TCRalphabeta/CD19-depleted stem cell transplant. V usage is TRBV4-1 and J usage is TRBJ2-7, with TRBD2 matching 7 bases. Here the CDR3 reads CASSQWGGLEQYF. In DNA form, the CDR3 reads TGCGCCAGCAGCCAATGGGGAGGGCTCGAGCAGTACTTC.